The clone carrying this T cell receptor (beta chain) showed up just a few times. Using immunoSEQ multiplex PCR, the repertoire was profiled, and TCRdb retains in-frame clones only, with some absent. The sample lists 60,000 to 65,000 clones, about 91% occurring once. The data belong to a study of OX40 agonist ivuxolimab in advanced cancers. CDR1 and CDR2 (germline): MNHEY, SMNVEV (reference sequence). V lost 8 bases to trimming and J lost 6 bases; unmatched junction nucleotides: 13. This CDR3 comprises 16 residues. J is TRBJ1-2 and V is TRBV27; 12 bases match TRBD1. This sequence was found in an adult with an advanced solid tumor such as melanoma, head and neck, liver or kidney cancer. The sequenced sample was CD4+ or CD8+ T cells sorted from blood, obtained in a trial of the OX40 agonist ivuxolimab. In DNA, the CDR3 is TGTGCCAGCGGCCCCGGGACAGGGGGCGGTAGGGATGGCTACACCTTC. Translating gives CASGPGTGGGRDGYTF.